This paragraph covers one T cell receptor beta chain sequence. It has no known antigen specificity. Base-call qualities are not available, and no considerably larger clone is one nucleotide away. The germline V gene (reference sequence) supplies CDR1 PRHDT and CDR2 FYEKMQ. The CDR3 covers 18 residues, taking in both the cysteine and the phenylalanine. Solely the CDR3 DNA is kept, with 54 bases framed from the first base. V loses 4 bases, J loses 2 bases, and the germline ends lie 22 bases apart. This entry comes from a study of cytomegalovirus exposure and HLA in healthy donors (dated by TCRdb to the late 2010s). Some background on the complete study: An earlier analysis of a few hundred of the donors reported around 280 Gb of sequence data and 95 million to 120 million unique TCR beta sequences obtained from 150 million to 200 million T cells. An early release that covered some 630 HLA-typed donors contained about 300 gigabases of sequencing data and 85 million to 100 million unique TCR sequences. Among the approximately 420 genotyped donors, around 79% belonged to the genetic ancestry cluster associated with self-reported Caucasian donors. The study aimed to test whether signatures of past pathogen exposure could be identified by cataloging public T cell receptors. The study used immunosequencing to profile the T cell repertoires of approximately 690 subjects and linked those repertoires to cytomegalovirus serostatus. A separate validation cohort of approximately 120 different subjects was used in addition to the roughly 700-subject first cohort. To predict cytomegalovirus infection status, the study brought together high-throughput TCR immunosequencing, statistical association of individual TCRs with disease status, and machine learning. To study patterns of TCR occurrence, a later analysis re-analyzed previously published TCR beta repertoires from 650 to 750 donors and added high-resolution HLA genotyping. Rather than using new phenotypic data, the later analysis identified candidate immune exposures from TCR beta sequences and from how often those sequences occurred across donors. In an earlier analysis of 500 to 650 of the donors, high-throughput TCR beta sequencing was used to judge whether each TCR beta V gene segment behaved as functional or pseudogenic. Donor age, sex, ethnicity and CMV serostatus were compiled alongside the repertoire data. In a later genetic analysis, genome-wide SNP genotypes for about 55% of the roughly 700 donors were used, and that subset was treated as a discovery cohort. All discovery cohort repertoires had been generated using a single sequencing platform. Class I and class II HLA loci were covered by the typing at four-digit resolution. The number of typed donors differed by locus: roughly 629-640 for A, B, C, DRB1 and DQB1; approximately 530 for DQA1; approximately 600 for DPA1; and some 470 for DPB1. About five DR-DQ haplotypes were handled as single units for association and clustering, since linkage in the cohort was strong. Across some 400 genotyped donors of the cohort, an average of about 240,000 unique TCR beta nucleotide sequences per donor were sequenced, and 15% to 20% of those sequences were non-productive.

Results and caveats for the whole study, not just this receptor: A cluster of highly shared sequence variants was judged likely to represent a technical artifact of the sequencing pipeline. While some public TCRs were present in many individuals, most TCR sequences turned up only very rarely across donors. Assigning TCR associations to individual alleles was difficult when HLA alleles, especially DR and DQ, strongly co-occurred. It was suggested by the authors that the approach could potentially be generalized to other disease states and immunological phenotypes. About 17 rarely observed V segments, including chromosome 9 orphons, were excluded from the earlier analysis of almost 600 of the donors because counts were too low. In vitro tests confirmed that a few of the cytomegalovirus-associated TCR beta chains recognize cytomegalovirus antigens. CMV serostatus was the only immune exposure information available for the cohort. At a false discovery rate of 0.05, a later analysis linked under 20,000 TCR beta sequences to specific HLA alleles. Because HLA typing was missing for some donors at each locus, association tests included only the typed subset. This cohort had only TCR beta chains sequenced, and the lack of alpha or paired-chain data limited which features could be detected. Some IMGT-functional V segments, including TRBV6-2 and TRBV6-3, could not be told apart with the 87-base-pair reads, so those segments were excluded. According to a later analysis, parvovirus B19, influenza, CMV and Epstein-Barr virus appeared linked to several top co-occurrence clusters. In an earlier analysis of 587 of the donors, most TCR beta V segments were observed in productive rearrangements about 87% or about 30% of the time, broadly matching IMGT annotations. Compared with equally common non-associated chains, HLA-associated TCR beta chains in a later analysis were more clonally expanded and had lower generation probabilities. A further reported finding was that TCR beta sequences accurately predicted the HLA-A and HLA-B alleles for most subjects in the first cohort. Presence/absence analyses assumed roughly uniform sequencing depth across donors, an assumption that may not hold. In both the original and validation cohorts, the classifier was reported to diagnose cytomegalovirus status with high specificity and sensitivity. A later analysis found that TCR association rates varied across HLA loci, with DRB1 alleles showing the most associated TCRs and HLA-C alleles the fewest. Correlated functional status among segregating V segments might reflect linkage disequilibrium, but an unknown experimental factor could not be ruled out. An association between a missense DCLRE1C variant and V-gene and J-gene trimming of TCR beta chains was found in a later genetic analysis and replicated in an independent cohort. Compared with the roughly 700-donor mean, donors in an Asian-associated ancestry cluster had fewer N-insertions in productive TCRs, according to a later genetic analysis. According to a later analysis, most CMV-associated TCR beta chains appeared to be HLA-restricted, and the HLA associations seemed to be driven largely by CMV exposure. The study gave a list of more than 150 TCR beta chains associated with cytomegalovirus.

The library was built by means of the immunoSEQ multiplex PCR assay. The multiplex PCR relied on a mix of 60 forward primers for TCR Vbeta segments and 13 reverse primers for TCR Jbeta segments. Amplification of the CDR3 region of rearranged TCR beta genes was performed with a multiplex PCR assay on genomic DNA. On the Illumina HiSeq System, the amplified TCR beta libraries were sequenced as 87-base-pair reads. Under the source paper's analysis protocol: A later analysis counted about 76 million unique TCR beta chains across the 640 or so repertoires, and 9 million to 14 million of these chains were shared by at least two donors. Raw reads were error-corrected and collapsed into unique sequences by a nearest-neighbor algorithm in which closely related sequences were merged to remove PCR and sequencing errors. CDR3 sequences were aligned to IMGT reference sequences to assign V, D and J gene segments. For a sequence to be retained, a match of at least six nucleotides to both a V gene segment and a J gene segment was required. A rearrangement was called productive if the CDR3 had no stop codons and remained in frame with V and J, and every other rearrangement was called non-productive. CDR3 was defined according to IMGT convention as the region running from the second conserved V-encoded cysteine to the conserved J-encoded phenylalanine. In an earlier analysis of more than 550 of the donors, sequences lacking an unambiguous match to a single V gene segment were excluded. An earlier analysis of just under 600 of the donors called V segments functional above 56.7% productive rearrangements and segregating when the between-donor standard deviation exceeded 5%. To diagnose cytomegalovirus status from the catalog of TCR beta chain sequences, a statistical classification framework was built. In a later analysis, V and J genes were assigned by comparing TCR nucleotide sequences against IMGT/GENE-DB human TR gene sequences. The TCRdist pipeline was used in a later analysis to assign CDR3 sequences and most-parsimonious VDJ recombination scenarios. In a later analysis, every TCR beta chain was defined by the combination of its CDR3 amino acid sequence and its V-gene family, and reads without a unique V-gene family were dropped. As a way to deal with suspected cross-contamination and a sequencing artifact, a later analysis dropped roughly 600 nucleotide sequences that were highly shared and had low generation probability. In a later analysis, a clonal expansion index was calculated for each public chain from normalized within-repertoire ranks of inferred template counts. Generation probabilities in a later analysis came from a VDJ recombination model fitted to out-of-frame rearrangements, and those results were checked against IGoR. Hypergeometric tests were used in a later analysis to score TCR-TCR, TCR-HLA and TCR-CMV co-occurrence, with a repertoire-size bias correction applied to the TCR pairs. In a later analysis, false discovery rates were estimated by permuting HLA or CMV assignments 20 times. In a later analysis, co-occurring TCRs were grouped using DBSCAN, and TCRdist sequence similarity was added for clustering within HLA-allele-positive subsets. Repertoires with fewer than 30,000 or more than 120,000 public chains were left out of co-occurrence clustering, as were about 5 repertoires with anomalous nucleotide sharing. The clones in this table, taken by TCRdb from immuneACCESS, are in-frame only. Not every clone is retained; where verified, under half of the shortfall comes from an unresolved V gene, and the cause of the rest is unknown. The V and J calls and clone size come from that table; D and trimming were worked out from the DNA. Recorded for this sample are about 94,000 clones; more than 60% of them occurred a single time. The ten largest clones add up to under 5% of the sample.

In total, roughly 710 healthy bone marrow donors made up the cohort. Cohort members were all nominally healthy when sampled, although unrecorded immune exposures were likely present. The donor was CMV seronegative and was included in the group of around 320 seronegative cohort members. A peripheral blood sample was provided by each donor, and peripheral blood mononuclear cells were used for TCR beta sequencing. The Qiagen DNeasy Blood Extraction Kit was used to extract genomic DNA from the blood cell samples. This sequence originates from a man aged 25-45 years in good health and CMV-seronegative. Sample: PBMCs. The chain is made from TRBV13 and TRBJ2-3; the D gene is possibly TRBD2, with 6 bases matching. The DNA reads TGTGCCAGCAGCTCGGGACTCAATTACCTCGAGGCCACAGATACGCAGTATTTT. This gives the protein CASSSGLNYLEATDTQYF.